This T cell receptor (beta chain) is from a study of identical twins. Findings and limits, study-wide: Zero-insertion findings could be partly confounded by invariant cells (MAIT and iNKT cells).

This clonotype was seen a handful of times. Antigen: not known. The germline CDR1 and CDR2 sequences are DFQATT and SNEGSKA (reference sequence). With 2 bases clipped from V and 0 bases from J, the junction kept 3 bases outside the gene matches. This CDR3 spans 16 amino acids. With template switching, a universal primer site was added, and the cDNA carried unique molecular identifiers. TCRdb fed the 5' RACE reads into MiXCR, producing one record per CDR3 protein. This sample yields 690,000 or so distinct CDR3 sequences, of which roughly 6.2% are seen a single time; 1.5% to 2% belongs to the top ten. In every case, the donor was a healthy Caucasian.

The sample comprised naive T cells sorted from blood. This sequence joins TRBV20-1 and TRBJ2-1, with TRBD2 identical over 11 bases. This TCR was sampled from a man in his late teens or twenties in good health. The CDR3 DNA follows: TGCAGTGCTAGACTAGCGGGAGGATTCTCCTACAATGAGCAGTTCTTC. Translating it yields CSARLAGGFSYNEQFF.